This T cell receptor (beta chain) was sequenced during a study of T cell changes during pregnancy in multiple sclerosis. This clone was detected once. This CDR3 is built from 13 residues. Trimming at V came to 8 bases and at J to 0 bases, leaving 2 bases not matched to a gene. From germline, CDR1 is MDHEN and CDR2 SYDVKM. Clones were sequenced by immunoSEQ multiplex PCR, and TCRdb holds only the in-frame ones, with some missing. The table lists tens of thousands of clones, around 90% of them singletons, with under 1.5% in the top ten. The V call is TRBV28, the J call TRBJ1-2; TRBD1 matches at 8 bases. The specimen was peripheral blood, collected in the second trimester of pregnancy. The source is a female donor with multiple sclerosis, enrolled in a pregnancy study. CDR3 region: CASGGQANYGYTF. The CDR3 nucleotides read TGTGCCAGCGGGGGACAGGCTAACTATGGCTACACCTTC.